The clone carrying this TCR beta chain is deemed medium-sized by its frequency. Its antigen is currently unknown. Beta-chain TCR cDNA was generated via 5'RACE template switching with UMIs. Reanalyzing the 5' RACE reads, TCRdb keeps one entry per CDR3 protein, without DNA. Across several thousand distinct CDR3 sequences, the top ten clones capture less than 11% of the sample. The source of the sample is a study of T cells expressing NK-cell markers. General observations from the study: The study left the HCMV specificity of expanded NKG2C+ T cell clones unresolved.

This CDR3 is built from 13 residues. CDR1 SGHNT and CDR2 YENEEA come from the germline V gene. The sequence was obtained from a man aged 18-30 years in good health. The sequencing sample was made of blood T cells: a sorted CD56 or NKG2C T cell subset, CD4+ or CD8+ T cells, or bulk PBMC T cells (not recorded which). J is TRBJ1-4 and V is TRBV11-3. Here the CDR3 reads CASSFVSNEKLFF.